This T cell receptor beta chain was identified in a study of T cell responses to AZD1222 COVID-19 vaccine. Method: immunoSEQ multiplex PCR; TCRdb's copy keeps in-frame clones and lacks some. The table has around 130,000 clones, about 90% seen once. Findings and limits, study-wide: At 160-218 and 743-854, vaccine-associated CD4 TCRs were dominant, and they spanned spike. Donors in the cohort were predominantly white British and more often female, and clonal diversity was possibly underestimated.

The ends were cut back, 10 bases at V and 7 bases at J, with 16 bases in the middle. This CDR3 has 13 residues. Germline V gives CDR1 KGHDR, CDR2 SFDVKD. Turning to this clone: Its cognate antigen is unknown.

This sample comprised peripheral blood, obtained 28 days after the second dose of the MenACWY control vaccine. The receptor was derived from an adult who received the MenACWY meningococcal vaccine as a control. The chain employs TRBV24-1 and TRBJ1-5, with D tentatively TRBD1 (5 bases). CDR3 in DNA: TGTGCCACAGGGGCAGGGACCGGGCAGCCCCAGCATTTT. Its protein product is CATGAGTGQPQHF.